What follows is one T cell receptor beta chain and its context. Its cognate antigen has yet to be identified. Per-nucleotide qualities are absent, and no much larger clonotype sits a single base away. Genomic DNA was isolated using the Qiagen DNeasy kit from unsorted PBMCs as well as from negatively selected CD4+ and CD8+ fractions. TCR beta CDR3 regions were amplified by immunoSEQ multiplex PCR using primers annealing to V and J segments. A synthetic immune receptor repertoire was used to minimize amplification bias, and any residual bias was removed computationally once sequencing was done. On the authors' methods: Repertoire diversity was quantified as the Shannon entropy index using custom Python scripts. Unsorted, CD4+ and CD8+ repertoires were examined separately, except in combined analyses, for which CD4+ and CD8+ sequences were merged in silico. Clonal expansion was defined as a frequency increase of at least 2-fold after treatment compared with C1D1, and clones undetected at baseline were assigned a pseudocount of 0.5. Clones with 0 or 1 copy at C1D1 were classified as singleton clones, and clones with 2 or more copies were classified as non-singleton clones. Clones expanded in unsorted samples were assigned a CD4+, CD8+ or unknown annotation through matching of protein sequences in sorted samples from the same patient. Diversity changes from C1D1 to C4D1 were tested in paired samples using Wilcoxon tests. The table was pulled from immuneACCESS by TCRdb, which kept in-frame rearrangements only. Such tables lose some clones; where checked, under half of the loss comes from unresolved V genes, and the rest has no known cause. V and J calls and clone size are copied from that table; D and trimming were computed from the DNA. This sample is represented by 20,000 to 30,000 clones; about 82% of them were singletons. Roughly 8.3% of the sample goes to the ten largest clones.

This sample stems from a study of PD-1 blockade in classical Hodgkin lymphoma (dated by TCRdb to the early 2020s). About the study as a whole: Nivolumab dosing was 3 mg/kg intravenously every 2 weeks, continuing until either disease progression or unacceptable toxicity. To define a peripheral blood immune signature of response to PD-1 blockade in classical Hodgkin lymphoma, the study combined TCR beta sequencing with CyTOF. General study outcomes and caveats: Baseline TCR diversity was reported to be lower in newly diagnosed patients than in healthy donors, and even lower in relapsed/refractory patients. Baseline diversity similar to that of newly diagnosed patients was observed in trial patients achieving complete response, whereas significantly lower diversity was observed in partial responders and progressors. A significant rise by C4D1 was seen in CD4+ but not CD8+ TCR diversity (p=0.0027 vs p=0.16), with the rise being most apparent in complete responders (p=0.02). Only a single clinical trial cohort was studied, and what caused the repertoire differences, possibly disease activity or prior therapy, remained undefined. Diversity was lower in patients who began nivolumab less than 1 year after ASCT, so these patients were left out of later analyses to avoid confounding by immune reconstitution.

The germline V gene encodes CDR1 SGHAT and CDR2 FQNNGV. Its CDR3 holds 15 amino acids, cysteine through phenylalanine. Just the 45-base CDR3 DNA is kept, in frame starting at base 1. The V end loses 7 bases and the J end loses 3 bases, and a stretch of 15 bases separates them. Reading the label with the study, this specimen's time point is: cycle 2 day 1 (C2D1) of nivolumab. All trial patients had relapsed after autologous stem cell transplantation, with cohorts A, B and C differing in prior brentuximab vedotin exposure. The trial cohort comprised some 60 patients with relapsed/refractory classical Hodgkin lymphoma whose best overall responses were complete response, partial response or progressive disease. Trial patients were treated with single-agent nivolumab in the multi-cohort phase II CheckMate 205 trial. An independent review committee assessed best overall response by applying the 2007 International Working Group response criteria. Trial PBMCs were obtained immediately prior to nivolumab initiation (C1D1) and on therapy at cycle 2 day 1 and cycle 4 day 1. Peripheral blood was collected in 8 mL Vacutainer Cell Preparation Tubes, from which PBMCs were isolated by centrifugation and then cryopreserved.

Source: peripheral blood mononuclear cells (PBMCs), taken before the second cycle of nivolumab. This receptor was identified in a human donor with classical Hodgkin lymphoma. This chain is built from TRBV11-2 and TRBJ2-2; the D element might be TRBD1 or TRBD2, as each aligns at 5 bases. The CDR3 region reads CASTRGRVDTGELFF. The DNA sequence reads TGTGCCAGCACCCGGGGCAGGGTGGACACCGGGGAGCTGTTTTTT.